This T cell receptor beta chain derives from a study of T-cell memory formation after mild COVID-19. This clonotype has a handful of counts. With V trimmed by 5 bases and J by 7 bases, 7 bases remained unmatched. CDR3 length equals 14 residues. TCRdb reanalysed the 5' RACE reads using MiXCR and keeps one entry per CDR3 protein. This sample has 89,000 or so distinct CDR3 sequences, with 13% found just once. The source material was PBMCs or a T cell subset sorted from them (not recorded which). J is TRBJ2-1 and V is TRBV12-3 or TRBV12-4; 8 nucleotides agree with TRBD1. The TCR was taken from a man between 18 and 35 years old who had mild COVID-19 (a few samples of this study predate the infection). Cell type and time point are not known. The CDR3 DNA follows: TGTGCCAGCAGTAGAGGACAGGGTGTGAATGAGCAGTTCTTC. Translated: CASSRGQGVNEQFF.